Sequencing of this TCR beta chain was carried out in a study of vaccination and CD4 T cells after COVID-19. Study context: Between diagnosis and the drawing of post-COVID samples lay a median roughly 91 days (range 35 to 161). Overlapping SARS-CoV-2, HCoV-NL63, HCoV-OC43 and HCoV-229E spike peptides were used to stimulate cells. As a positive control, some control cultures were given a CEFX pool, while others were given an HIV-1 Nef pool or no peptide.

On this clonotype: The antigen is undetermined.

Germline V lookup: CDR1 LNHNV, CDR2 YYDKDF (reference sequence). The CDR3 is 17 amino acids. The ends lost 1 base at V and 2 bases at J; junction bases unmatched: 8. At the Johns Hopkins FTIC core, DNA taken from cultured CD4+ T cells was sequenced by way of the Oncomine TCR Beta short-read assay. It was cultured CD4+ T cells from which genomic DNA was extracted. TCRdb processed the PCR reads anew with MiXCR; each CDR3 protein has one entry. This table holds 7,600 or so distinct CDR3 sequences, 41% found once. Treatment in this sample: approximately 9-day PBMC culture with coronavirus spike peptide pools or control peptides (ViraFEST assay). Ahead of the COVID-19 pandemic (2011-2018), the CD4+ T cells of the unexposed donor were collected. After more than 9 days of culture, CD4+ T cells were negatively selected.

The sequence came from a human donor in good health. Sequencing was carried out using CD4+ T cells from blood, cultured in vitro. The V and J genes are TRBV15 and TRBJ2-1; 7 bases are a match to TRBD1. CDR3 loop: CATSRGPSDRAYNEQFF. The CDR3, as DNA: TGTGCCACCAGCAGAGGTCCGAGCGACAGGGCCTACAATGAGCAGTTCTTC.